This is a list of T cell receptor beta chains from one sample in a study of CD8+ T cells in alopecia areata. The protocol was immunoSEQ multiplex PCR, while the TCRdb copy is restricted to in-frame clones and leaves out a portion. The top ten clones hold 0.95% to 1.5% of a sample with some 190,000 clones, approximately 65% of them seen once. The material sequenced was CD4+ T cells sorted from blood, taken at week 44, from a patient treated with tofacitinib. These receptors were taken from a human donor with alopecia areata. The CDR3 runs from the conserved cysteine through the conserved F or W.

V	CDR3
TRBV7-9	CASSLTGPRETQYF
TRBV27	CASRRGDRATNEKLFF
TRBV14	CASSHAIGLADTQYF
TRBV4-3	CASSQTPTEYGYTF
TRBV2	CASSLAGGRKDTQYF
TRBV7-2	CASSLFLGAGGPNTEAFF
TRBV25-1	CASRSATEAFF
TRBV29-1	CSARTVDNSPLHF
TRBV19	CASGQGQIYGYTF
TRBV6-1	CASREQGARTGELFF
TRBV4-3	CASSQEPRGRELFF
TRBV5-1	CASSLMGDGANVLTF
TRBV29-1	CSVRPGGAWGYTF
TRBV29-1	CSAGQGRQDYGYTF
TRBV2	CASRYGTASMEETQYF
TRBV30	CAWRLLGTYEQYF
TRBV28	CASTLGQGSSPLHF
TRBV5-6	CASSGGTRVRNEQFF
TRBV29-1	CSGRQGMGTEAFF
TRBV5-4	CASSLIEGTEAFF
TRBV4-3	CASSQDRGDQPQHF
TRBV30	CAWSDERGGKNIQYF